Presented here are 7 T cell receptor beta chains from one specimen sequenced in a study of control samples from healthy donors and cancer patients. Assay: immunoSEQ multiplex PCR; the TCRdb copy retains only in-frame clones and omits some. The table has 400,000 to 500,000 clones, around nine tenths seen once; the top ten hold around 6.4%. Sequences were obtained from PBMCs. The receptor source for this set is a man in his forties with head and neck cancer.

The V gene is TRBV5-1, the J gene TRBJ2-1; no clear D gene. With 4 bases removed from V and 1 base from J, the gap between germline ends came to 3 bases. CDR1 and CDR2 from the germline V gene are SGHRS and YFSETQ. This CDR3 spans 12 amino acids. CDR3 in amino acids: CASSISYNEQFF. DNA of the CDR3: TGCGCCAGCAGCATTTCCTACAATGAGCAGTTCTTC.

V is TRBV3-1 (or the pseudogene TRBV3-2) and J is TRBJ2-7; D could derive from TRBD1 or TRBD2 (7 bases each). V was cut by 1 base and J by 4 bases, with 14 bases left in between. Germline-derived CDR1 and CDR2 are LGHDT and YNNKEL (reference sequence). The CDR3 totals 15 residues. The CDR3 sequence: CASSQGRGGYYEQYF. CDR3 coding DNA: TGTGCCAGCAGCCAAGGCAGGGGGGGATATTACGAGCAGTACTTC.

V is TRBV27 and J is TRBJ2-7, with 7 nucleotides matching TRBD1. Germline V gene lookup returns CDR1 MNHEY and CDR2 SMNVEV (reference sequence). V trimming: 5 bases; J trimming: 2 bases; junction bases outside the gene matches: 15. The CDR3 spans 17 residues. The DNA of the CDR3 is TGTGCCAGCAGTCCCCGAATGACAGGGAGCTTAGCCTACGAGCAGTACTTC. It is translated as CASSPRMTGSLAYEQYF.

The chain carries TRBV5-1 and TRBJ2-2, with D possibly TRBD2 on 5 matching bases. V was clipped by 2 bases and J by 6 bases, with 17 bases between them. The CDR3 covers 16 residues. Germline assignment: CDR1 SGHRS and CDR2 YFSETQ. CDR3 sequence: CASSLGLLVGSGELFF. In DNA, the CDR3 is TGCGCCAGCAGCTTAGGACTTCTCGTGGGATCCGGGGAGCTGTTTTTT.

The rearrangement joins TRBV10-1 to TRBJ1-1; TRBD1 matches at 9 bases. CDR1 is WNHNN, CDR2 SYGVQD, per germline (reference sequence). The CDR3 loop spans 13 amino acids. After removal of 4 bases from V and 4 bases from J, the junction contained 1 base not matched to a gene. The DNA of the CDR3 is TGCGCCAGCAGTGTGACAGGGGGCACTGAAGCTTTCTTT. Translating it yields CASSVTGGTEAFF.

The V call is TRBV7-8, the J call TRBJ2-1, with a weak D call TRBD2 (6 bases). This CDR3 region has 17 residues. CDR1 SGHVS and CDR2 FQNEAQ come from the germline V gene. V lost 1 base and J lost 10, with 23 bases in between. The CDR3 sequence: CASSLGVSSGVFREQFF. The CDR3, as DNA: TGTGCCAGCAGCTTAGGGGTTAGTAGCGGAGTGTTCAGGGAGCAGTTCTTC.

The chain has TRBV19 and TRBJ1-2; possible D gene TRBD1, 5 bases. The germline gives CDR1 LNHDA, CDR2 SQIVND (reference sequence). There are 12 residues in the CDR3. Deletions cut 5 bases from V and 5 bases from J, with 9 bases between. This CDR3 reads CASSGGAYGYTF. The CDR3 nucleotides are TGTGCCAGTAGTGGGGGAGCATATGGCTACACCTTC.